This TCR beta chain was identified during a study of Ad26.COV2.S vaccination and SARS-CoV-2 variants. Study-level information: The COV1001 Ad26.COV2.S trial arm included the donor.

In this sample, this clone turned up once. This sample's treatment: some 19 received Ad26.COV2.S at low or high dose, single or two shots; roughly five received placebo; per-sample allocation not given. Sampling took place 63 days after the first vaccine or placebo injection. Aged 18-55 years, donor was enrolled in Boston in about 2020. In the vaccine, an Ad26 vector expressed the SARS-CoV-2 spike of the Wuhan strain. The CDR3 has 22 residues. Germline-derived CDR1 and CDR2 are KGHDR and SFDVKD. The V and J ends lost 5 bases and 0 bases, in that order; junction bases with no gene match: 24. Only in-frame clones appear in the TCRdb table, and some are missing; sequencing was by immunoSEQ multiplex PCR. The sample holds a few hundred thousand clones, roughly 88% seen once.

Specimen: peripheral blood, collected in a trial of Ad26.COV2.S vaccine versus placebo. This sequence originates from a person aged 18-60 years who received the Ad26.COV2.S COVID-19 vaccine or a placebo. The V gene is TRBV24-1, the J gene TRBJ1-5, with TRBD1 matching over 7 bases. The CDR3 DNA sequence: TGTGCCACCAGTGTCCGGAAAAGGGGGCTCTGTTGGGAGGGCTATAGCAATCAGCCCCAGCATTTT. It codes for CATSVRKRGLCWEGYSNQPQHF.